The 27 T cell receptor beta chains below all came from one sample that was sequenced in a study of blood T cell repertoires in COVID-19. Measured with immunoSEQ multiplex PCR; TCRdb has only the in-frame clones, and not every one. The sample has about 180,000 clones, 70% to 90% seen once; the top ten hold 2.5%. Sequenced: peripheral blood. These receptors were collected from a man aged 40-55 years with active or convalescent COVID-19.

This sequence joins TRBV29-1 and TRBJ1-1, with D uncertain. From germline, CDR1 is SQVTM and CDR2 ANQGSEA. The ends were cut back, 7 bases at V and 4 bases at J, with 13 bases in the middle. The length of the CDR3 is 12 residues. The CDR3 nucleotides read TGCAGCGCCGGAGGGAATCCCACTGAAGCTTTCTTT. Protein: CSAGGNPTEAFF.

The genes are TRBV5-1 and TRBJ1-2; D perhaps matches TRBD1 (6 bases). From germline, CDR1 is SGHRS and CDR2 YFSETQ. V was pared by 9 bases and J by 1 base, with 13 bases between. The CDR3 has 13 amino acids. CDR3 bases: TGCGCCACCTCGAGGGGGGGTAACTATGGCTACACCTTC. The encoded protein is CATSRGGNYGYTF.

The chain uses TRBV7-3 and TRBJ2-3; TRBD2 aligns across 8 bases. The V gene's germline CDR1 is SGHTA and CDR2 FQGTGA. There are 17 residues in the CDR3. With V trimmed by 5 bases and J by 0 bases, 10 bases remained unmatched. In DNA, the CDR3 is TGTGCCAGCAGCCCGACCCCCCTAGCGGGTAGCACAGATACGCAGTATTTT. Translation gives CASSPTPLAGSTDTQYF.

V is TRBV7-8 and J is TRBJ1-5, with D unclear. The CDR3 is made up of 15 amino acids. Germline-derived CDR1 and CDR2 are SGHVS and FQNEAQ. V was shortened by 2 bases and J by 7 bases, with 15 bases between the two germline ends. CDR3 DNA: TGTGCCAGCAGCTTAATCGCGGGCAGGTCACAGCCCCAGCATTTT. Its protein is CASSLIAGRSQPQHF. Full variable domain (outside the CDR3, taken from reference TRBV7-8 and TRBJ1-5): GAGVSQSPRYKVAKRGQDVALRCDPISGHVSLFWYQQALGQGPEFLTYFQNEAQLDKSGLPSDRFFAERPEGSVSTLKIQRTQQEDSAVYLCASSLIAGRSQPQHFGDGTRLSIL.

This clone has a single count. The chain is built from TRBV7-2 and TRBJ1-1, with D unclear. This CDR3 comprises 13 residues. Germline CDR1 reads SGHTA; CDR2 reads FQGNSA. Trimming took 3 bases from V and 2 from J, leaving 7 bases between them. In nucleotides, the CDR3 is TGTGCCAGCAGCTTCATGGCTAACACTGAAGCTTTCTTT. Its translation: CASSFMANTEAFF.

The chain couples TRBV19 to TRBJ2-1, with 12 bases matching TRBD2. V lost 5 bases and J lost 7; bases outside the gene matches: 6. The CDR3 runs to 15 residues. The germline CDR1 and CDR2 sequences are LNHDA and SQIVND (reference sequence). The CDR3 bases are TGTGCCAGTAGTGATCTAGCGGGGGGGGCAAATGAGCAGTTCTTC. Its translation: CASSDLAGGANEQFF.

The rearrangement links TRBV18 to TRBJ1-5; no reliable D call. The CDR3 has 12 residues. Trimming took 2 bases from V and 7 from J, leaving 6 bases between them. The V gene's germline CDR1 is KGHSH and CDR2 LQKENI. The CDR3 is CASSPGEQPQHF. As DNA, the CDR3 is TGTGCCAGCTCACCAGGGGAGCAGCCCCAGCATTTT.

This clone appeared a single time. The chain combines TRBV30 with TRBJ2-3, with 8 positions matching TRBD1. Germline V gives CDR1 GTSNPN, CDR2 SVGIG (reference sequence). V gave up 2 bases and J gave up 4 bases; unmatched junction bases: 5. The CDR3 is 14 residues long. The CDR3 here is CAWSPGGGSDTQYF. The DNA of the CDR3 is TGTGCCTGGAGTCCAGGGGGCGGGTCAGATACGCAGTATTTT.

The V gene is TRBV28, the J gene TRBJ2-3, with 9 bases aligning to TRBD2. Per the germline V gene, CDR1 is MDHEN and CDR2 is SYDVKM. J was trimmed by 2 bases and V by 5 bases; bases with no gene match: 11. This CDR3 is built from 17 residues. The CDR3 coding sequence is TGTGCCAGCAGTCCAAGGGGGGCTAGCGGGGCCACAGATACGCAGTATTTT. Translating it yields CASSPRGASGATDTQYF.

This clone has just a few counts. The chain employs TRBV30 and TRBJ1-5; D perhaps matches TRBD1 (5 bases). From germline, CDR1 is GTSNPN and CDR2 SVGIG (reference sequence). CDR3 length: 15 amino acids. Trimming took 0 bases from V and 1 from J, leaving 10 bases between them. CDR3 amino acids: CAWSVRAGSNQPQHF. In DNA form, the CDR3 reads TGTGCCTGGAGTGTAAGAGCAGGGAGCAATCAGCCCCAGCATTTT.

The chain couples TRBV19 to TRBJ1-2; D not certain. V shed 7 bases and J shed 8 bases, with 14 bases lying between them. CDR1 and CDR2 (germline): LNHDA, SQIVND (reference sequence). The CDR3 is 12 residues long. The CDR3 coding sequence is TGTGCCAGTACCGGGCCCTGGGAGGGCTACACCTTC. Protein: CASTGPWEGYTF. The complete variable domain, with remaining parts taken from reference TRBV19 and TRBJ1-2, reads DGGITQSPKYLFRKEGQNVTLSCEQNLNHDAMYWYRQDPGQGLRLIYYSQIVNDFQKGDIAEGYSVSREKKESFPLTVTSAQKNPTAFYLCASTGPWEGYTFGSGTRLTVV.

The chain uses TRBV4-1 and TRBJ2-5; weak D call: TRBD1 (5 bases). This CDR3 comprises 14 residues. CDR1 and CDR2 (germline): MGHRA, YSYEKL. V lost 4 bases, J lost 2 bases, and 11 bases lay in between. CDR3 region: CASSPFSGQETQYF. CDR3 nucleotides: TGCGCCAGCAGCCCCTTTTCAGGGCAAGAGACCCAGTACTTC.

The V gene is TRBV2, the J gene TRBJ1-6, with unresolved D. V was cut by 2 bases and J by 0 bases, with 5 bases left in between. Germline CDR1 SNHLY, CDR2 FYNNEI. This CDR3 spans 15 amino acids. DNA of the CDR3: TGTGCCAGCAGTGAACTTAGCTCCTATAATTCACCCCTCCACTTT. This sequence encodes CASSELSSYNSPLHF.

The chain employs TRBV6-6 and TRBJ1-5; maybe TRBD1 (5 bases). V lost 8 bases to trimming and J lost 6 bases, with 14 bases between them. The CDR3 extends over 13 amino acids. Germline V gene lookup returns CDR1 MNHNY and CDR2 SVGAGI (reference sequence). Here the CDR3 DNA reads TGTGCCAGCTCGATTCAGGGTTTTCAGCCCCAGCATTTT. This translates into CASSIQGFQPQHF.

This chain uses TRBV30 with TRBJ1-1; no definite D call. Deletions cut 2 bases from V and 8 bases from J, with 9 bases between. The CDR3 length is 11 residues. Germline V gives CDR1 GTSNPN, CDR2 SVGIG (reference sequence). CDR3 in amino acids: CAWSTTREAFF. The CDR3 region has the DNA TGTGCCTGGAGTACTACGCGGGAAGCTTTCTTT.

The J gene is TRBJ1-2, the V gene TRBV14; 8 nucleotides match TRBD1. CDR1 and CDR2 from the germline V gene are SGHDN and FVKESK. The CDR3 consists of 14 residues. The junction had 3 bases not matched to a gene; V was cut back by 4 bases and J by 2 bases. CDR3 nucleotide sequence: TGTGCCAGCAGCCCGGACAGGGAGAACTATGGCTACACCTTC. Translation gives CASSPDRENYGYTF.

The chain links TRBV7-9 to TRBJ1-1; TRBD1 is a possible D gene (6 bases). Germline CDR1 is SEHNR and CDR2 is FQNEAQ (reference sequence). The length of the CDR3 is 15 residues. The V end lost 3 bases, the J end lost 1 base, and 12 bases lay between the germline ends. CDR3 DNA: TGTGCCAGCAGCTTGGGGGCTTATGGGAACACTGAAGCTTTCTTT. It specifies CASSLGAYGNTEAFF.

The CDR3 reads CASSSGTFYGYTF. The CDR3 nucleotides read TGTGCCAGCAGTTCTGGGACATTTTATGGCTACACCTTC. The chain joins TRBV27 to TRBJ1-2; weak D call: TRBD1 (6 bases). This CDR3 comprises 13 residues. From germline, CDR1 is MNHEY and CDR2 SMNVEV (reference sequence). Trimming pared 4 bases from V and 5 bases from J, leaving 11 bases between.

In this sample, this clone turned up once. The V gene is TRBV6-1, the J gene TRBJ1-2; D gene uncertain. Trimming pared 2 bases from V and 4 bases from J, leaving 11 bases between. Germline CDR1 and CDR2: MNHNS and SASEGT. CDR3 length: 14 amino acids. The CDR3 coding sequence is TGTGCCAGCAGTGAATCTCGGGTGTCCTATGGCTACACCTTC. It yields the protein CASSESRVSYGYTF.

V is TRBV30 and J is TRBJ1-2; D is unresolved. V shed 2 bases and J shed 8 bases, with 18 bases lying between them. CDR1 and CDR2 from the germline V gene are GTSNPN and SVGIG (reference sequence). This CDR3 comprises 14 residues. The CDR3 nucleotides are TGTGCCTGGAGTCTCCTCCGCCCCTCCTACGGCTACACCTTC. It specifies CAWSLLRPSYGYTF.

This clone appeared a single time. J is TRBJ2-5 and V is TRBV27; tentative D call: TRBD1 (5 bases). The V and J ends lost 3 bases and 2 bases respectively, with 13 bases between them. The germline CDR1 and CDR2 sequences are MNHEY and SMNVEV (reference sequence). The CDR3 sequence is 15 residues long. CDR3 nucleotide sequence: TGTGCCAGCAGTTTTAGTAGACAGCCTCAAGAGACCCAGTACTTC. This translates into CASSFSRQPQETQYF.

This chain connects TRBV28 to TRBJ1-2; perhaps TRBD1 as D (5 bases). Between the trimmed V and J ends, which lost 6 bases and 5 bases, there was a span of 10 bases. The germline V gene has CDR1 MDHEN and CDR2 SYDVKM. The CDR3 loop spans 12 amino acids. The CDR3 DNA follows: TGTGCCAGCAGGCCGACAGTGTATGGCTACACCTTC. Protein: CASRPTVYGYTF.

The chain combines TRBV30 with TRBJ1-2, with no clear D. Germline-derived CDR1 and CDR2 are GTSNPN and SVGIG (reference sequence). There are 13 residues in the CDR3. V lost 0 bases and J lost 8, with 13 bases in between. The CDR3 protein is CAWSVPGSKGYTF. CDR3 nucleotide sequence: TGTGCCTGGAGTGTACCGGGGAGTAAAGGCTACACCTTC. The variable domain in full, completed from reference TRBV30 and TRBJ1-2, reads SQTIHQWPATLVQPVGSPLSLECTVEGTSNPNLYWYRQAAGRGLQLLFYSVGIGQISSEVPQNLSASRPQDRQFILSSKKLLLSDSGFYLCAWSVPGSKGYTFGSGTRLTVV.

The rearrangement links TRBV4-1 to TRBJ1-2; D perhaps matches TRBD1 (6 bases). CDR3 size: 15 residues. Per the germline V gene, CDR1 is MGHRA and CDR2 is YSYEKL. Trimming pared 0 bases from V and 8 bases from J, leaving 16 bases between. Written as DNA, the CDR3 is TGCGCCAGCAGCCAAGAGGGACAAGGGGGTAGGGGCTACACCTTC. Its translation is CASSQEGQGGRGYTF.

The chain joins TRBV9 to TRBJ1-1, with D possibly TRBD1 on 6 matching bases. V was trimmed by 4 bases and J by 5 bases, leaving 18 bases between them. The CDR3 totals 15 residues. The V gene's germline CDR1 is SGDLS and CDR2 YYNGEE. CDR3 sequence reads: CASSPLGGARTEAFF. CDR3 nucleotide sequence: TGTGCCAGCAGCCCCCTGGGGGGGGCGAGGACTGAAGCTTTCTTT.

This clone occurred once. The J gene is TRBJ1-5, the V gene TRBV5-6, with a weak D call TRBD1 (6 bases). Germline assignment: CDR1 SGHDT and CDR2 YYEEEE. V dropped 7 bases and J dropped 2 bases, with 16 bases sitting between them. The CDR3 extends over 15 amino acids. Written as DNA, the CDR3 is TGTGCCAGCCAATCGGGGGGGCTAGGCAATCAGCCCCAGCATTTT. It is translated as CASQSGGLGNQPQHF.

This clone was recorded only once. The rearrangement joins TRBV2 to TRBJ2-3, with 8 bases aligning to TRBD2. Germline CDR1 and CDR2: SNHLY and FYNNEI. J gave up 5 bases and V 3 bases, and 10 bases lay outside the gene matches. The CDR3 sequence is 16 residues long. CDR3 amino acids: CASSDGDLRGVDTQYF. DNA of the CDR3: TGTGCCAGCAGTGATGGCGATTTGCGGGGGGTAGATACGCAGTATTTT. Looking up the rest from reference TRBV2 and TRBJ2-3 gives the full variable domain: EPEVTQTPSHQVTQMGQEVILRCVPISNHLYFYWYRQILGQKVEFLVSFYNNEISEKSEIFDDQFSVERPDGSNFTLKIRSTKLEDSAMYFCASSDGDLRGVDTQYFGPGTRLTVL.